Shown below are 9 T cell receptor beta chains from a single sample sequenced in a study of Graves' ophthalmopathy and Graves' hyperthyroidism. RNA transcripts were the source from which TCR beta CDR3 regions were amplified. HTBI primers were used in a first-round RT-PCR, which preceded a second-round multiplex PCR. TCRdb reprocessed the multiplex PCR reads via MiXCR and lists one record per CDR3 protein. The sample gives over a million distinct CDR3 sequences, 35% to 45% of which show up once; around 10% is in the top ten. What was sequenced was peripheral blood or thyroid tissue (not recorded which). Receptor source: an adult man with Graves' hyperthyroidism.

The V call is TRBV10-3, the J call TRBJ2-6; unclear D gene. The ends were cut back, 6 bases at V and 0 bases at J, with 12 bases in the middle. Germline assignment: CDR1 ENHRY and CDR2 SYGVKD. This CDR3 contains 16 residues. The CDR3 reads CAISRERASGANVLTF. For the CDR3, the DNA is TGTGCCATCAGCCGTGAGAGAGCCTCTGGGGCCAACGTCCTGACTTTC.

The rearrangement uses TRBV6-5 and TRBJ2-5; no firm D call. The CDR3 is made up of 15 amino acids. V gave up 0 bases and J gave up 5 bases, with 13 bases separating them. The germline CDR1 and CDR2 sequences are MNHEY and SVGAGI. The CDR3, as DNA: TGTGCCAGCAGTTACTCGACGGTACCTTGGGAGACCCAGTACTTC. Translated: CASSYSTVPWETQYF.

The CDR3 DNA reads as TGTGCCAGCAGCGTAGCCGGGGGCCATCAGCCCCAGCATTTT. This gives the protein CASSVAGGHQPQHF. V and J are TRBV9 and TRBJ1-5; TRBD1 is a possible D gene (6 bases). The V gene's germline CDR1 is SGDLS and CDR2 YYNGEE. V lost 0 bases to trimming and J lost 5 bases, with 9 bases between them. CDR3 length: 14 amino acids.

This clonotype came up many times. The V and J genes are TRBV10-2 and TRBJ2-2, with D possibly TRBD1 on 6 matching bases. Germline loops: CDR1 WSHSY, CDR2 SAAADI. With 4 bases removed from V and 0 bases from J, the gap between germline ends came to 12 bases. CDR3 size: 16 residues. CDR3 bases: TGCGCCAGCAGTGGACTCAGGGACACGAACACCGGGGAGCTGTTTTTT. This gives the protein CASSGLRDTNTGELFF.

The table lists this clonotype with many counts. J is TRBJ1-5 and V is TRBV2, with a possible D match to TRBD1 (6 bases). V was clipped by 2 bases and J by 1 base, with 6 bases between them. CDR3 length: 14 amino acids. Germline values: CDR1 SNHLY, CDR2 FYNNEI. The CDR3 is CASSEQGSNQPQHF. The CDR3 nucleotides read TGTGCCAGCAGTGAACAGGGGAGCAATCAGCCCCAGCATTTT.

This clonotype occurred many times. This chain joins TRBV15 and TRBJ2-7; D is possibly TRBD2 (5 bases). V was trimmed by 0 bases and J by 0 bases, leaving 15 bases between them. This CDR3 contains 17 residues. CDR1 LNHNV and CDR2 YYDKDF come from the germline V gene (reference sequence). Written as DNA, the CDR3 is TGTGCCACCAGCAGAGATTTTACTTTTACTAGCTCCTACGAGCAGTACTTC. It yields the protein CATSRDFTFTSSYEQYF.

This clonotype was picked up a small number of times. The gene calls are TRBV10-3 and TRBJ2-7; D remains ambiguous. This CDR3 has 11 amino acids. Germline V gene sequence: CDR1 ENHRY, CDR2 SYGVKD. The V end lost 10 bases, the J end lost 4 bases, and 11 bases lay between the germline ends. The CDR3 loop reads CATAITYEQYF. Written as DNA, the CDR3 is TGTGCCACCGCGATAACGTACGAGCAGTACTTC.

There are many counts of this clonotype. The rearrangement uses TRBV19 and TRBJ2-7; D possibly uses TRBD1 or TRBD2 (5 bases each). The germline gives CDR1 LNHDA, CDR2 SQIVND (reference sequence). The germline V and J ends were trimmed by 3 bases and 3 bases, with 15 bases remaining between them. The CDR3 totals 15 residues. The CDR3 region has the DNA TGTGCCAGTAGTATCGGGGCAGGGCTTAACTACGAGCAGTACTTC. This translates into CASSIGAGLNYEQYF.

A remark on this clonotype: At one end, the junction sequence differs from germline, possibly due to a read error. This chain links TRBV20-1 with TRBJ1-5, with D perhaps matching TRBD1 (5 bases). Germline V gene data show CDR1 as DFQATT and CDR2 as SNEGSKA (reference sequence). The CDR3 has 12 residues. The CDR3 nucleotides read TGCAGTGCTAGATGGGGGAATCGGCCCCAGCATTTT. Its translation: CSARWGNRPQHF.